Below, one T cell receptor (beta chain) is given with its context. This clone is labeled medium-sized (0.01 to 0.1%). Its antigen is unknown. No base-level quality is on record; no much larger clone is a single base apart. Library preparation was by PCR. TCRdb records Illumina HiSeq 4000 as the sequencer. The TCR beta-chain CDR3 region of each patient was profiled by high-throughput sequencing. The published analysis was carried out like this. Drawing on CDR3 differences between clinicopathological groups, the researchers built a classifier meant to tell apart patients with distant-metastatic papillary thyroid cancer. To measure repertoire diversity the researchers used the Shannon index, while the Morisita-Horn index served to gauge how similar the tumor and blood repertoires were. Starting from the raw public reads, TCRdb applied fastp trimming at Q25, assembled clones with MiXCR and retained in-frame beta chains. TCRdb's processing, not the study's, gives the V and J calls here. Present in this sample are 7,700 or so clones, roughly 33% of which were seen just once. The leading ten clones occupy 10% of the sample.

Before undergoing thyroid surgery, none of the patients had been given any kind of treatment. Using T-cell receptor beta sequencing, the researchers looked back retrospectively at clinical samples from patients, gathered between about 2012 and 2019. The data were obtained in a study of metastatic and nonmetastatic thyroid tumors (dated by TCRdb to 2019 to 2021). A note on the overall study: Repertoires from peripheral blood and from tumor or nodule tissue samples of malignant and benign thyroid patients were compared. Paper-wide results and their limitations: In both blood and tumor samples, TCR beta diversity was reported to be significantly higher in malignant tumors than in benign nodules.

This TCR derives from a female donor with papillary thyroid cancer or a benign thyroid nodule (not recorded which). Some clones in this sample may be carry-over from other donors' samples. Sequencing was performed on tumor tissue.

The CDR3 reads CASSKGRGLSSYEQYF. The base sequence is TGTGCCAGCAGCAAGGGGCGGGGTTTGAGCTCCTACGAGCAGTACTTC. The rearranged segments are TRBV7-6 and TRBJ2-7; the D gene is possibly TRBD2, with 6 bases matching. Counted from cysteine to phenylalanine, this CDR3 has 16 amino acids. Here the CDR3 DNA is all that survives: 48 bases in frame from base 1. Between the V and J ends, shortened by 5 bases and 0 bases respectively, the junction contains 17 bases. The CDR1 and CDR2 encoded by the germline V gene are SGHVS and FNYEAQ.